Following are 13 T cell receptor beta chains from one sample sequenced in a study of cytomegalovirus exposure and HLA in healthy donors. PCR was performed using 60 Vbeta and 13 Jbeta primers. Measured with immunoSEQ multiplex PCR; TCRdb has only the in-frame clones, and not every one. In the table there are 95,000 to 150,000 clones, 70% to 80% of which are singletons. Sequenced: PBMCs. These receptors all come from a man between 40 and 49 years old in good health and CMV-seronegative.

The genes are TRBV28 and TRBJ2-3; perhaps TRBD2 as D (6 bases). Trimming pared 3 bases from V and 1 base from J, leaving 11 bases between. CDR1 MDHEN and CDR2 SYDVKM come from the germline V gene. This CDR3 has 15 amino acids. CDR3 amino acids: CASSLEGIGTDTQYF. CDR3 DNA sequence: TGTGCCAGCAGTTTGGAGGGGATTGGCACAGATACGCAGTATTTT.

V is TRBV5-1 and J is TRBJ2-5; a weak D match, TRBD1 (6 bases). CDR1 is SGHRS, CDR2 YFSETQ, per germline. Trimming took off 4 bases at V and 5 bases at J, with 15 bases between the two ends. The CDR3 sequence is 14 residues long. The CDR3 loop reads CASSRITGMETQYF. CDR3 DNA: TGCGCCAGCAGCCGGATAACAGGGATGGAGACCCAGTACTTC.

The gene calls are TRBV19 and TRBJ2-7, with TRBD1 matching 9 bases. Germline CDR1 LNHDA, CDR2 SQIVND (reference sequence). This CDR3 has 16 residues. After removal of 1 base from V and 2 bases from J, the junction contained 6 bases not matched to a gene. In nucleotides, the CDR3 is TGTGCCAGTAGTATAGGTATGGGACAGGGAGCCTACGAGCAGTACTTC. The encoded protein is CASSIGMGQGAYEQYF.

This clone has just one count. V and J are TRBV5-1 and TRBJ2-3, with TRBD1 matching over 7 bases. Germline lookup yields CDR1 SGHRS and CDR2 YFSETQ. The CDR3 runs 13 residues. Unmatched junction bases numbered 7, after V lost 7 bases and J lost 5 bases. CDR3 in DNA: TGCGCCAGCCAGACAGGGAGAGAAGATACGCAGTATTTT. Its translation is CASQTGREDTQYF.

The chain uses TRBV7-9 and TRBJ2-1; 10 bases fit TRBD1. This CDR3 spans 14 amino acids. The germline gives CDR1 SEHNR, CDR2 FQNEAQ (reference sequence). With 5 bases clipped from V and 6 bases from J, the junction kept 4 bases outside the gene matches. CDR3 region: CASSPRDRGNEQFF. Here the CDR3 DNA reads TGTGCCAGCAGCCCCCGGGACAGGGGCAATGAGCAGTTCTTC.

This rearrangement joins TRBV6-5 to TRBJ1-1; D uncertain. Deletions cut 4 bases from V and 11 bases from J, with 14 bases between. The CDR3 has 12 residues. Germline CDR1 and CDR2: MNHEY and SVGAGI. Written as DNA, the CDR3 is TGTGCCAGCAGTTCCAACTCCAAGGAGGCTTTCTTT. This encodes CASSSNSKEAFF.

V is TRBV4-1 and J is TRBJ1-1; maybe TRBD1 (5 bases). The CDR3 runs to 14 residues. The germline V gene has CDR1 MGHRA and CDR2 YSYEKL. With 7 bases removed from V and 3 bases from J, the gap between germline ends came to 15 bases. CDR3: CASTKQAIYTEAFF. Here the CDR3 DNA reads TGCGCCAGCACTAAACAGGCAATCTACACTGAAGCTTTCTTT.

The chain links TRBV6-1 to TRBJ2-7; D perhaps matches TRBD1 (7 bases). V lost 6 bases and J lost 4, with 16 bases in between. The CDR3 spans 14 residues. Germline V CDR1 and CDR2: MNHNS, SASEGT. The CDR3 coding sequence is TGTGCCAGCAGGGAGGGGACAGCGAAATACGAGCAGTACTTC. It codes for CASREGTAKYEQYF.

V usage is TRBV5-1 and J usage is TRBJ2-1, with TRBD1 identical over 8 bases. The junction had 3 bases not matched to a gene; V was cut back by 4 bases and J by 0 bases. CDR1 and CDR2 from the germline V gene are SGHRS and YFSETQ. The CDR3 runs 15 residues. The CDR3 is CASSEGQGSYNEQFF. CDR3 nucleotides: TGCGCCAGCAGCGAAGGACAGGGCTCCTACAATGAGCAGTTCTTC.

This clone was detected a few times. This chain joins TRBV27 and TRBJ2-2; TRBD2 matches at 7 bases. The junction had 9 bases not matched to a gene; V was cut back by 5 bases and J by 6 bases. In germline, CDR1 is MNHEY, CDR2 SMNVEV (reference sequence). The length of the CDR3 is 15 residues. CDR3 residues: CASSHDPAGAGELFF. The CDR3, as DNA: TGTGCCAGCAGTCATGACCCGGCGGGGGCCGGGGAGCTGTTTTTT.

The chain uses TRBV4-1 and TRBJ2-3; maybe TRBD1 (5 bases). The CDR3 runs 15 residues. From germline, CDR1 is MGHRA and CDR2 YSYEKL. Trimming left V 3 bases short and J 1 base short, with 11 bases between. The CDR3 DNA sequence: TGCGCCAGCAGCCAGGCTAAGACAGGCACAGATACGCAGTATTTT. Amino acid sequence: CASSQAKTGTDTQYF.

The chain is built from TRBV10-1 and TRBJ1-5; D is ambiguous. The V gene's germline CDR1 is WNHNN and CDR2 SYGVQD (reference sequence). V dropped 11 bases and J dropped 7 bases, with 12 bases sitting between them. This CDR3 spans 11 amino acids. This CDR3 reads CALPGFQPQHF. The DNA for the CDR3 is TGCGCCCTTCCCGGGTTCCAGCCCCAGCATTTT.

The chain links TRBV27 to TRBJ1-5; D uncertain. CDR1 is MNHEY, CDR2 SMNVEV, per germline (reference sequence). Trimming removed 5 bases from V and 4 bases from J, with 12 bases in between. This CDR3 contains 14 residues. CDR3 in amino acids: CASSTGIGNQPQHF. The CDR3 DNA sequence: TGTGCCAGCAGTACGGGGATCGGGAATCAGCCCCAGCATTTT.